Shown below are 11 T cell receptor beta chains from a single sample sequenced in a study of T cell responses to AZD1222 COVID-19 vaccine. Here immunoSEQ multiplex PCR was the method, and the copy in TCRdb shows in-frame clones only, minus some. The top ten hold approximately 4.7% of the sample, which has 130,000 to 150,000 clones, around 84% seen once. Sequenced material: peripheral blood, taken 28 days after the second AZD1222 dose. These receptors all stem from an adult who received the AZD1222 COVID-19 vaccine.

V is TRBV6-5 and J is TRBJ1-2, with D uncertain. CDR1 and CDR2 (germline): MNHEY, SVGAGI. The CDR3 totals 13 residues. The V end was cut by 4 bases, the J end by 5 bases, with 11 bases between. CDR3 sequence: CASSSVTVYGYTF. For the CDR3, the DNA is TGTGCCAGCAGTTCGGTGACGGTGTATGGCTACACCTTC.

V usage is TRBV27 and J usage is TRBJ2-7; D may be TRBD1 (8 bases). The CDR3 sequence is 16 residues long. CDR1 and CDR2 from the germline V gene are MNHEY and SMNVEV (reference sequence). V was pared by 1 base and J by 13 bases, with 26 bases between. The DNA for the CDR3 is TGTGCCAGCAGTTTATTTAACCCCGGACAGGGAGGGTTAGGTTACTTC. It codes for CASSLFNPGQGGLGYF.

J is TRBJ2-7 and V is TRBV6-1; D gene ambiguous. Germline V gene data show CDR1 as MNHNS and CDR2 as SASEGT. The CDR3 spans 14 residues. V shed 2 bases and J shed 1 base, with 9 bases lying between them. CDR3 in amino acids: CASSELSNSYEQYF. The CDR3 DNA sequence: TGTGCCAGCAGTGAACTATCAAATTCCTACGAGCAGTACTTC.

This chain links TRBV27 with TRBJ2-1, with D possibly TRBD2 on 6 matching bases. V lost 5 bases and J 3 bases, leaving 11 bases between the germline ends. Germline loops: CDR1 MNHEY, CDR2 SMNVEV (reference sequence). The CDR3 extends over 14 amino acids. The chain's CDR3 is CASSPGEVYNEQFF. CDR3 DNA sequence: TGTGCCAGCAGTCCGGGGGAGGTCTACAATGAGCAGTTCTTC.

V gene TRBV28 combines with J gene TRBJ1-2; D gene unclear. The CDR3 sequence is 20 residues long. The V and J ends lost 6 bases and 1 base respectively, with 30 bases between them. Looked up from germline, CDR1 is MDHEN and CDR2 is SYDVKM. The CDR3 sequence: CASSTSPFPITLGHNYGYTF. The CDR3 DNA reads as TGTGCCAGCAGCACCTCCCCCTTCCCCATTACTCTAGGCCATAACTATGGCTACACCTTC.

The CDR3 reads CASSFSGSSYNEQFF. The DNA of the CDR3 is TGCGCCAGCAGCTTCAGCGGGAGCTCCTACAATGAGCAGTTCTTC. V and J are TRBV5-1 and TRBJ2-1; 8 nucleotides match TRBD2. CDR3 length: 15 residues. Germline CDR1 SGHRS, CDR2 YFSETQ. The V segment lost 2 bases and the J segment 0 bases; nucleotides outside the gene matches: 1.

This chain's CDR3 is CAWRATGGQETQYF. CDR3 nucleotides: TGTGCCTGGAGAGCAACAGGGGGTCAAGAGACCCAGTACTTC. This chain connects TRBV30 to TRBJ2-5, with 8 bases lining up with TRBD1. The CDR3 runs to 14 residues. V lost 3 bases and J lost 2; bases outside the gene matches: 5. The germline V gene encodes CDR1 GTSNPN and CDR2 SVGIG (reference sequence). Filled out from reference TRBV30 and TRBJ2-5, the complete variable domain reads SQTIHQWPATLVQPVGSPLSLECTVEGTSNPNLYWYRQAAGRGLQLLFYSVGIGQISSEVPQNLSASRPQDRQFILSSKKLLLSDSGFYLCAWRATGGQETQYFGPGTRLLVL.

The chain employs TRBV12-5 and TRBJ2-3, with D possibly TRBD2 on 5 matching bases. CDR1 LGHNT and CDR2 FRNRAP come from the germline V gene. The length of the CDR3 is 12 residues. The V end lost 6 bases, the J end lost 6 bases, and 10 bases lay between the germline ends. Here the CDR3 DNA reads TGTGCTAGTGGCCCGAGGGTGGATACGCAGTATTTT. Its protein product is CASGPRVDTQYF.

There are a few counts of this clone. This rearrangement joins TRBV21-1 to TRBJ1-1; the D call in the table, TRBD1, was not verified against the DNA. TRBV21-1 is labeled a pseudogene. CDR3 length: 18 amino acids. CDR3 DNA: TGTGCCAGCAGCAAAGGATGGAACAGGGTAGGCAACCCCGCGGATCCTTTCTTT. Amino acids: CASSKGWNRVGNPADPFF.

This rearrangement joins TRBV5-1 to TRBJ2-4, with D possibly TRBD1 on 5 matching bases. The CDR3 runs 13 residues. Germline CDR1 and CDR2: SGHRS and YFSETQ. The ends were cut back, 3 bases at V and 9 bases at J, with 13 bases in the middle. CDR3 DNA sequence: TGCGCCAGCAGCTCCATCGACAGTTTCATTCAGTACTTC. Its translation: CASSSIDSFIQYF.

This clone was seen a few times. V and J are TRBV7-9 and TRBJ2-2; no clear D gene. Germline V CDR1 and CDR2: SEHNR, FQNEAQ (reference sequence). The CDR3 is made up of 15 amino acids. V was shortened by 8 bases and J by 0 bases, with 13 bases between the two germline ends. The CDR3 sequence: CASLRSPSNTGELFF. CDR3 DNA: TGTGCCAGCCTTCGGAGCCCCTCGAACACCGGGGAGCTGTTTTTT.